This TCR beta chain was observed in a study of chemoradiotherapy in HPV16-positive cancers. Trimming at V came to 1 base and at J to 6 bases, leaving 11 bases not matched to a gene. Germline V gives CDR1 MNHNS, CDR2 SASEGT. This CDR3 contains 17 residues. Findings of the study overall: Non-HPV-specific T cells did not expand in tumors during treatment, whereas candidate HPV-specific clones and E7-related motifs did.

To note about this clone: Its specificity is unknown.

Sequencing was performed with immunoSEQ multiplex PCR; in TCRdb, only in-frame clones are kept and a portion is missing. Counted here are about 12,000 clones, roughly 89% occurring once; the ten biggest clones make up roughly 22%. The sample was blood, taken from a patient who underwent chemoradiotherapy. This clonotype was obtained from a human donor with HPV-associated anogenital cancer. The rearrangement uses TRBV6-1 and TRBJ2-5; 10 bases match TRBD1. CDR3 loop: CASSEGGWTGGRKTQYF. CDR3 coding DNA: TGTGCCAGCAGTGAAGGGGGTTGGACAGGGGGTAGGAAGACCCAGTACTTC.